This TCR beta chain was sequenced in a study of identical twins. The junction had 9 bases not matched to a gene; V was cut back by 5 bases and J by 6 bases. This CDR3 spans 15 amino acids. This clonotype was observed at least ten times. Through template switching, a universal primer site was introduced, and the cDNA contained unique molecular identifiers. TCRdb re-derived calls from the 5' RACE reads in MiXCR, one entry per CDR3 protein. The sample records around 230,000 distinct CDR3 sequences, roughly 10% being singletons. The sequencing sample was made of memory (CD45RO+) T cells sorted from blood. This TCR derives from a woman aged 18-29 years in good health. V usage is TRBV12-3 or TRBV12-4 and J usage is TRBJ2-1; 8 bases align to TRBD2. CDR3 DNA: TGTGCCAGCAGTCGGACTAGCTTAGTTTCCAATGAGCAGTTCTTC. Translated: CASSRTSLVSNEQFF.